This T cell receptor beta chain is from a study of radiation and T cells in renal cell carcinoma (dated by TCRdb to the early 2020s). Notes on the research overall: Samples were obtained from a clinical trial, in which 15 Gy stereotactic body radiation therapy was delivered to primary renal cell carcinomas and nephrectomy was performed 4 weeks later. Across all 53 samples, 4,000,000 or so unique CDR3 nucleotide sequences, encoding 2,658,974 unique CDR3 amino acid sequences, were identified. In total, approximately 53 samples, comprising around 25 tumors and 27 peripheral blood samples, were subjected to TCR beta sequencing.

With regard to this clone: What antigen it recognizes has not been identified. No much larger clonotype is one base removed from it; base qualities were not supplied.

The investigation overall reported the following: An increase in top tumor clonotypes in blood was observed from baseline to 2 weeks post-radiation, followed by contraction by 4 weeks, which was taken to suggest transient expansion of tumor-resident clones. Because pretreatment tumor biopsies were not available, the baseline intratumoral presence of clonotypes could not be determined. Tracking of blood repertoire dynamics stopped at more than three weeks after treatment, with no follow-up past that point. Because the trial had a single-armed design, the trial could not examine how radiation dose or scheduling affected the TCR repertoire.

CDR1 is given as MNHNS and CDR2 as SASEGT, both from the germline V gene. V lost 6 bases and J lost 0 bases; the stretch between them is 9 bases long. Measured from the cysteine to the phenylalanine, the CDR3 is 14 residues long. Of all the DNA, just the CDR3 is kept, 42 bases in frame from base 1. Following the manufacturer's recommendations, the immunoSEQ kit was used to generate TCR beta libraries from genomic DNA. To prepare the libraries, a first multiplex PCR with proprietary primers was run, followed by a second PCR that added unique barcodes, and a bead cleanup was done after each round. A kit-provided positive control reaction and a negative control reaction were included in every sample batch. The final libraries were assessed on an Agilent 4200 TapeStation D1000 ScreenTape, pooled by volume, and quantified by qPCR. Sequencing was performed on an Illumina NextSeq500 using a MidOutput 150-cycle cartridge, with 156 Read1 cycles, 15 Index1 cycles, and the kit custom primers. The pooled library was loaded at about 1 pM, and approximately 20% PhiX control was spiked in. Per the source publication's procedure: Vendor-processed data were analyzed in R, with a clonotype defined as all T cells sharing the same CDR3 nucleotide sequence. In the clone abundance analyses, frequencies were normalized to the 10,000 most abundant clones in each sample. Public T cell clones, which averaged fewer than five per sample, were excluded before analysis. A difference in abundance of at least 32-fold between compartments was used to define tumor-enriched and baseline blood-enriched clonotypes. A beta-binomial differential abundance model was applied to find clonotypes that expanded or contracted between blood time points. The Baroni-Urbani and Buser coefficient was used to measure tumor-blood repertoire similarity, and groups were compared with two-tailed Wilcoxon tests in R. This immuneACCESS table, as held by TCRdb, lists in-frame sequences with V and J called but not all clones. Of the missing ones, under half trace to an unresolved V gene in checked studies; the others have no known cause. V, J and clone size derive from that table, while D and trimming were established from the DNA sequence. This sample lists approximately 23,000 clones; about 84% were detected once. The ten largest clones capture around 32% of the sample.

What the time point label conveys for this sample: blood 2 weeks post-SBRT. The treatment or condition tag for this specimen amounts to: 15 Gy SBRT to primary tumor, nephrectomy 4 weeks later. To track tumor-enriched clonotypes, serial peripheral blood was sampled from radiation-treated patients at baseline and at 2 weeks and 4 weeks after SBRT. Every patient's renal cell carcinoma showed clear cell pathology. Genomic DNA for TCR sequencing was prepared using the QIAamp DNA Blood Mini Kit (Qiagen). The analyses included just those samples that passed every quality control check. The TCR originated in a man aged 60-69 years with renal cell carcinoma. The V and J genes are TRBV6-1 and TRBJ1-5; there is no confident call for the D gene. The material sequenced was blood, taken from a patient whose treatment included radiotherapy and nephrectomy. The nucleotide sequence reads TGTGCCAGCAGATCCGGGCATAGCAATCAGCCCCAGCATTTT. It is translated as CASRSGHSNQPQHF.